The next 25 T cell receptor beta chains were all read from a single sample in a study of T cells in localized non-small cell lung cancer. Assay used: immunoSEQ multiplex PCR; TCRdb lists only in-frame clones, some missing. This sample has about 55,000 clones, with over 70% found just once. The sample here was peripheral blood mononuclear cells, taken before any cancer treatment. These receptors all come from a man aged 35 to 69 with stage III lung adenocarcinoma.

As DNA, the CDR3 is TGTGCCAGCAGTTTAAAGGGCAGGGGGCTCTATGGCTACACCTTC. Translation gives CASSLKGRGLYGYTF. The rearrangement uses TRBV27 and TRBJ1-2, with TRBD1 matching 8 bases. Unmatched junction bases numbered 6, after V lost 2 bases and J lost 4 bases. The CDR3 is 15 amino acids. Germline loops: CDR1 MNHEY, CDR2 SMNVEV (reference sequence).

This chain joins TRBV20-1 and TRBJ1-1; the D gene is possibly TRBD1 (5 bases). V was trimmed by 3 bases and J by 6 bases, leaving 8 bases between them. The CDR3 runs 11 residues. The germline gives CDR1 DFQATT, CDR2 SNEGSKA (reference sequence). CDR3 sequence: CSARRGAEAFF. The CDR3 DNA reads TGCAGTGCTAGGCGAGGGGCTGAAGCTTTCTTT.

This chain connects TRBV7-3 to TRBJ1-4; TRBD1 matches at 10 bases. This CDR3 is built from 16 residues. Trimming took 3 bases from V and 2 from J; bases not matched to a gene: 3. CDR1 is SGHTA and CDR2 is FQGTGA in the germline V gene. CDR3 coding DNA: TGTGCCAGCAGCTTGATGGGACAGGGGACTAATGAAAAACTGTTTTTT. The encoded protein is CASSLMGQGTNEKLFF.

The chain couples TRBV18 to TRBJ2-2; the D is unclear. V lost 6 bases to trimming and J lost 0 bases, with 14 bases between them. CDR1 is KGHSH, CDR2 LQKENI, per germline. The CDR3 sequence is 16 residues long. CDR3 sequence: CASSYTRATNTGELFF. The DNA of the CDR3 is TGTGCCAGCTCGTACACGCGCGCGACGAACACCGGGGAGCTGTTTTTT.

This clone was counted a single time. The rearrangement uses TRBV5-1 and TRBJ1-2; 10 nucleotides agree with TRBD1. V was clipped by 0 bases and J by 5 bases; unmatched bases: 1. The CDR3 is 14 residues long. Per germline, CDR1 SGHRS and CDR2 YFSETQ. This CDR3 is CASSLGQGAYGYTF. The CDR3 nucleotides are TGCGCCAGCAGCTTGGGACAGGGGGCGTATGGCTACACCTTC.

The CDR3 nucleotides read TGTGCCAGCAGTGAACTTGAAGGGAGACTAAATCAGCCCCAGCATTTT. It codes for CASSELEGRLNQPQHF. This chain links TRBV2 with TRBJ1-5; D gene uncertain. In germline, CDR1 is SNHLY, CDR2 FYNNEI. This CDR3 region has 16 residues. The V end was cut by 2 bases, the J end by 4 bases, with 15 bases between.

This clone appeared a few times. The same CDR3 can be traced to other DNA sequences in this sample. This rearrangement joins TRBV25-1 to TRBJ2-6; no definite D call. Germline V lookup: CDR1 MGHDK, CDR2 SYGVNS. There are 16 residues in the CDR3. V was clipped by 5 bases and J by 0 bases, with 11 bases between them. The CDR3 region has the DNA TGTGCCAGCAGTCCACGCGGAGACTCTGGGGCCAACGTCCTGACTTTC. This sequence encodes CASSPRGDSGANVLTF.

The chain combines TRBV5-1 with TRBJ2-1; weak D call: TRBD1 (6 bases). Germline V gene data show CDR1 as SGHRS and CDR2 as YFSETQ. V lost 3 bases and J lost 7, with 8 bases in between. The CDR3 length is 12 residues. CDR3: CASSWGQNEQFF. The CDR3 DNA sequence: TGCGCCAGCAGCTGGGGGCAGAATGAGCAGTTCTTC.

This clone occurred once. CDR3 DNA sequence: TGTGCCAGCAGCCCGGACAGGTATAATCAGCCCCAGCATTTT. It yields the protein CASSPDRYNQPQHF. The genes are TRBV5-4 and TRBJ1-5, with 7 bases aligning to TRBD1. Unmatched junction bases numbered 5, after V lost 4 bases and J lost 4 bases. The CDR3 loop spans 14 amino acids. The germline CDR1 and CDR2 sequences are SGHNT and YYREEE (reference sequence).

The V and J genes are TRBV7-6 and TRBJ2-7; the D call may be TRBD1 or TRBD2 (5 bases each). The CDR3 length is 13 residues. Germline-derived CDR1 and CDR2 are SGHVS and FNYEAQ. The V end lost 4 bases, the J end lost 4 bases, and 11 bases lay between the germline ends. The CDR3 DNA follows: TGTGCCAGCAGCTACGGGACCACTTACGAGCAGTACTTC. It yields the protein CASSYGTTYEQYF.

The chain couples TRBV9 to TRBJ2-1, with 9 bases lining up with TRBD2. V trimming: 4 bases; J trimming: 8 bases; junction bases outside the gene matches: 16. The germline gives CDR1 SGDLS, CDR2 YYNGEE. The CDR3 consists of 17 residues. CDR3 sequence reads: CASSPEPTSGSMDEQFF. CDR3 nucleotide sequence: TGTGCCAGCAGCCCCGAACCGACTAGCGGTTCTATGGATGAGCAGTTCTTC.

The chain recombines TRBV19 with TRBJ2-7; 10 positions agree with TRBD1. The CDR3 contains 21 residues. The germline V gene encodes CDR1 LNHDA and CDR2 SQIVND (reference sequence). V gave up 3 bases and J gave up 0 bases; unmatched junction bases: 20. In DNA form, the CDR3 reads TGTGCCAGTAGTATGTCAAGTGGGACAGGGGCCGATTATTGGGGCTCCTACGAGCAGTACTTC. This gives the protein CASSMSSGTGADYWGSYEQYF.

This clone has more than one count but fewer than ten. The chain has TRBV7-2 and TRBJ1-1; no definite D call. CDR3 length: 14 amino acids. Trimming left V 2 bases short and J 0 bases short, with 7 bases between. Germline CDR1 reads SGHTA; CDR2 reads FQGNSA. The CDR3 DNA is TGTGCCAGCAGCTTAAGCCGGGTGAACACTGAAGCTTTCTTT. Amino acids: CASSLSRVNTEAFF.

V is TRBV5-6 and J is TRBJ2-3, with TRBD2 matching over 12 bases. Germline V CDR1 and CDR2: SGHDT, YYEEEE. V lost 2 bases and J lost 2; bases outside the gene matches: 3. The CDR3 extends over 16 amino acids. For the CDR3, the DNA is TGTGCCAGCAGCTTAGGACTAGCGGGGCTCACAGATACGCAGTATTTT. Translated: CASSLGLAGLTDTQYF.

To note about this clone: This same CDR3 is encoded by further DNA sequences in the sample. This chain uses TRBV2 with TRBJ2-3; possible D gene TRBD1, 5 bases. Per germline, CDR1 SNHLY and CDR2 FYNNEI. The CDR3 totals 12 residues. V was trimmed by 8 bases and J by 2 bases, leaving 8 bases between them. The CDR3 sequence is CASVRDTDTQYF. CDR3 nucleotides: TGTGCCAGCGTCAGGGACACAGATACGCAGTATTTT.

V is TRBV7-9 and J is TRBJ2-4; 7 bases are a match to TRBD1. The CDR3 runs to 15 residues. V lost 5 bases and J lost 7; bases outside the gene matches: 11. Germline CDR1 is SEHNR and CDR2 is FQNEAQ (reference sequence). The CDR3 region is CASSPPTGKGNIQYF. CDR3 nucleotides: TGTGCCAGCAGCCCACCGACAGGGAAGGGGAACATTCAGTACTTC.

The chain is built from TRBV6-5 and TRBJ1-4, with unresolved D. V was cut by 0 bases and J by 8 bases, with 7 bases left in between. The CDR3 runs to 13 residues. Germline V gene lookup returns CDR1 MNHEY and CDR2 SVGAGI. The CDR3 nucleotides read TGTGCCAGCAGTTACTCAGGTTCCGAAAAACTGTTTTTT. It specifies CASSYSGSEKLFF.

This CDR3 is CASSLVTGWGNGYTF. In nucleotides, the CDR3 is TGTGCCAGCAGCTTAGTGACAGGGTGGGGTAATGGCTACACCTTC. V gene TRBV7-7 combines with J gene TRBJ1-2, with 7 bases lining up with TRBD1. Looked up from germline, CDR1 is SSHAT and CDR2 is FNYEAQ (reference sequence). This CDR3 has 15 amino acids. The V gene end was trimmed by 1 base and the J gene end by 6 bases; junction bases not matched to a gene: 8.

V gene TRBV19 combines with J gene TRBJ2-2; TRBD1 or TRBD2 may be the D gene (6 bases each). Germline assignment: CDR1 LNHDA and CDR2 SQIVND (reference sequence). Trimming shortened V by 4 bases and J by 1 base, and 16 bases separated the two germline ends. The CDR3 loop spans 17 amino acids. The CDR3 DNA follows: TGTGCCAGTAGTACCGGTTCGGGGGCAGGGAACACCGGGGAGCTGTTTTTT. Its translation: CASSTGSGAGNTGELFF. Combining the CDR3 with reference TRBV19 and TRBJ2-2 gives the whole variable domain DGGITQSPKYLFRKEGQNVTLSCEQNLNHDAMYWYRQDPGQGLRLIYYSQIVNDFQKGDIAEGYSVSREKKESFPLTVTSAQKNPTAFYLCASSTGSGAGNTGELFFGEGSRLTVL.

The chain recombines TRBV19 with TRBJ1-5; D gene ambiguous. Trimming left V 1 base short and J 7 bases short, with 8 bases between. The CDR3 is 13 residues long. Germline CDR1 LNHDA, CDR2 SQIVND (reference sequence). The CDR3 region is CASSIVSGQPQHF. The CDR3 DNA is TGTGCCAGTAGTATAGTTTCGGGACAGCCCCAGCATTTT.

The chain recombines TRBV5-1 with TRBJ1-4, with no clear D. The CDR3 totals 14 residues. From germline, CDR1 is SGHRS and CDR2 YFSETQ. The V end was cut by 0 bases, the J end by 8 bases, with 11 bases between. In nucleotides, the CDR3 is TGCGCCAGCAGCTTGGGAGAAGGGCGGGAAAAACTGTTTTTT. Its translation: CASSLGEGREKLFF.

The genes are TRBV7-9 and TRBJ2-5; 8 bases fit TRBD2. The CDR3 has 15 amino acids. Germline CDR1 and CDR2: SEHNR and FQNEAQ (reference sequence). J lost 2 bases, V lost 3 bases, and 5 bases had no gene match. The CDR3 region is CASSLVRGEQETQYF. Here the CDR3 DNA reads TGTGCCAGCAGCTTGGTGCGGGGGGAGCAAGAGACCCAGTACTTC.

The chain has TRBV7-9 and TRBJ1-1, with 7 bases matching TRBD1. This CDR3 contains 15 residues. Germline values: CDR1 SEHNR, CDR2 FQNEAQ (reference sequence). V lost 5 bases and J lost 2; bases outside the gene matches: 8. The CDR3 DNA reads TGTGCCAGCAGCCCGGACAGGAATTATAACACTGAAGCTTTCTTT. This encodes CASSPDRNYNTEAFF.

V gene TRBV2 combines with J gene TRBJ2-1; either TRBD1 or TRBD2 may fit D (6 bases each). There are 14 residues in the CDR3. V was pared by 11 bases and J by 4 bases, with 18 bases between. Per germline, CDR1 SNHLY and CDR2 FYNNEI. CDR3 DNA sequence: TGTGCCGGGGGCGGAGGGAGATCTTACAATGAGCAGTTCTTC. The encoded protein is CAGGGGRSYNEQFF.

V gene TRBV2 combines with J gene TRBJ1-2; tentative D call: TRBD1 (5 bases). The V and J ends lost 1 base and 4 bases respectively, with 7 bases between them. The V gene's germline CDR1 is SNHLY and CDR2 FYNNEI. This CDR3 region has 13 residues. This CDR3 reads CASSEGRAYGYTF. The CDR3, as DNA: TGTGCCAGCAGTGAAGGCAGGGCCTATGGCTACACCTTC.